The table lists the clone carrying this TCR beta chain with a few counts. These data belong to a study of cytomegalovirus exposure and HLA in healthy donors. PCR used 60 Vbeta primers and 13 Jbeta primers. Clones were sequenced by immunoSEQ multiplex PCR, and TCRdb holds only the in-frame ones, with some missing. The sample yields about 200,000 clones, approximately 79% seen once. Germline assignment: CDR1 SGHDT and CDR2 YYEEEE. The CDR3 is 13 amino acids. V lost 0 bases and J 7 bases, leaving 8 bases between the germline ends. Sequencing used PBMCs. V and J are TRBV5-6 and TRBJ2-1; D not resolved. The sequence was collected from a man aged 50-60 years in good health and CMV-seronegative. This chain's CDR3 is CASSLATSNEQFF. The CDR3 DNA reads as TGTGCCAGCAGCTTGGCAACTTCGAATGAGCAGTTCTTC. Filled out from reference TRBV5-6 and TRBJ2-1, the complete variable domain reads DAGVTQSPTHLIKTRGQQVTLRCSPKSGHDTVSWYQQALGQGPQFIFQYYEEEERQRGNFPDRFSGHQFPNYSSELNVNALLLGDSALYLCASSLATSNEQFFGPGTRLTVL.